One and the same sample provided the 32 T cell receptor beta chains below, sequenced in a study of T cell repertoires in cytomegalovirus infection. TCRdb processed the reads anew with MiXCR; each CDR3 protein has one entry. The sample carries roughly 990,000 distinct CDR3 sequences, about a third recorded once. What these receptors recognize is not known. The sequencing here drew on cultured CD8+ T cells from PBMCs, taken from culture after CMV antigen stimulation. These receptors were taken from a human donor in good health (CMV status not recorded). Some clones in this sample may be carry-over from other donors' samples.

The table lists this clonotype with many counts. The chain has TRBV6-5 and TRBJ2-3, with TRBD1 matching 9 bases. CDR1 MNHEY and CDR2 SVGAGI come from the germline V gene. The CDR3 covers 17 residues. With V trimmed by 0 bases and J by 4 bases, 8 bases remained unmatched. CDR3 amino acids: CASSYSTRDRVSDTQYF. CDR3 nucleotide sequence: TGTGCCAGCAGTTACTCAACCCGGGACAGGGTTTCAGATACGCAGTATTTT.

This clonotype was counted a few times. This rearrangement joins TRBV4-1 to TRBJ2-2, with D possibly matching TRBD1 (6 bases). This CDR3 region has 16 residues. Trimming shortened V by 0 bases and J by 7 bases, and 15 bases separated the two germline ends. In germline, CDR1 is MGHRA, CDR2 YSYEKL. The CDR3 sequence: CASSQEAPGENGELFF. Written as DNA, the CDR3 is TGCGCCAGCAGCCAAGAGGCTCCAGGGGAGAACGGGGAGCTGTTTTTT.

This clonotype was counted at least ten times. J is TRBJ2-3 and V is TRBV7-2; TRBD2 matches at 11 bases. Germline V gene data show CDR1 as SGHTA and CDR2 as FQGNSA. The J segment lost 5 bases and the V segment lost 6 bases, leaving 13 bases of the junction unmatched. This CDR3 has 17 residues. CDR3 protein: CASSLLLAGGPIDTQYF. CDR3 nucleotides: TGTGCCAGCAGTTTGCTCTTAGCGGGGGGGCCGATAGATACGCAGTATTTT.

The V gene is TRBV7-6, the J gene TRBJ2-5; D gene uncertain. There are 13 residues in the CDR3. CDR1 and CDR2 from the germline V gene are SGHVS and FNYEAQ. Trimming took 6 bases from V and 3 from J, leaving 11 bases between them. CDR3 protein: CASSPRWEETQYF. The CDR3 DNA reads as TGTGCCAGCAGTCCCCGGTGGGAAGAGACCCAGTACTTC.

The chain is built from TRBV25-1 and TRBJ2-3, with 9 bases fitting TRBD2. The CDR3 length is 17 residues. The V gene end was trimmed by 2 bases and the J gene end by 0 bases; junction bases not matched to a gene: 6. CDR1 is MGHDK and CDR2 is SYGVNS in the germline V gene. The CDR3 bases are TGTGCCAGCAGTGAACCGGGACTAGCCTACAGCACAGATACGCAGTATTTT. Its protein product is CASSEPGLAYSTDTQYF. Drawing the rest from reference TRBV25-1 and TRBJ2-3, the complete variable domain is EADIYQTPRYLVIGTGKKITLECSQTMGHDKMYWYQQDPGMELHLIHYSYGVNSTEKGDLSSESTVSRIRTEHFPLTLESARPSHTSQYLCASSEPGLAYSTDTQYFGPGTRLTVL.

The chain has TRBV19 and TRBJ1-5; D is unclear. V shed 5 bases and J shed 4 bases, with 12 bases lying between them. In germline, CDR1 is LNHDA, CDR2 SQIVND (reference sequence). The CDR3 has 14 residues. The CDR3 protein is CASSPRMRNQPQHF. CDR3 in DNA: TGTGCCAGTAGTCCCCGAATGCGGAATCAGCCCCAGCATTTT.

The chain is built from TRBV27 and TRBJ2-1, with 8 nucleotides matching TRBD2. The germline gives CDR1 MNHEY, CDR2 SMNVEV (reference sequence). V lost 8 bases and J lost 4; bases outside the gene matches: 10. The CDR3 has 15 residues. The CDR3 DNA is TGTGCCAGCGGGCCGAGCGGGGGCGCGTACAATGAGCAGTTCTTC. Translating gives CASGPSGGAYNEQFF.

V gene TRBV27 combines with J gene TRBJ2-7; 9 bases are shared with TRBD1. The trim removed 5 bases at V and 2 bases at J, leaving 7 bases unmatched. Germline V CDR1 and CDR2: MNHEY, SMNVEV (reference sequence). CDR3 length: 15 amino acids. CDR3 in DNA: TGTGCCAGCAGTATCACAGGGGGCGGACCCTACGAGCAGTACTTC. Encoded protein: CASSITGGGPYEQYF.

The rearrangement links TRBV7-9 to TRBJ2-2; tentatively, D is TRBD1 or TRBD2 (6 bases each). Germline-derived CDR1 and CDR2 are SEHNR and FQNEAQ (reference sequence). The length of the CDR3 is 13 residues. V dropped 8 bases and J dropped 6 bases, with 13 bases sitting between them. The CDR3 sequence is CASVLGGAGELFF. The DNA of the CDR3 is TGTGCCAGCGTTTTGGGGGGCGCCGGGGAGCTGTTTTTT.

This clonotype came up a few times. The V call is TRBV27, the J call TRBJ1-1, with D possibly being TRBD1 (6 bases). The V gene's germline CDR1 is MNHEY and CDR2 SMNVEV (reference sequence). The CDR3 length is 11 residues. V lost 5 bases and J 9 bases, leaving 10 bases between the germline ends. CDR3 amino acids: CASSTRDKAFF. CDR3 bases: TGTGCCAGCAGTACCCGGGACAAAGCTTTCTTT.

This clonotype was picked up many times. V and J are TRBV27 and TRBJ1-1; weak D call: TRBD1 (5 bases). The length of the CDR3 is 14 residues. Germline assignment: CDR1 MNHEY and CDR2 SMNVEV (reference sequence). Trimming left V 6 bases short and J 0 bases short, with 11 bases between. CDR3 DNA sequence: TGTGCCAGCAGCTTGACAGTCATGAACACTGAAGCTTTCTTT. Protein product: CASSLTVMNTEAFF.

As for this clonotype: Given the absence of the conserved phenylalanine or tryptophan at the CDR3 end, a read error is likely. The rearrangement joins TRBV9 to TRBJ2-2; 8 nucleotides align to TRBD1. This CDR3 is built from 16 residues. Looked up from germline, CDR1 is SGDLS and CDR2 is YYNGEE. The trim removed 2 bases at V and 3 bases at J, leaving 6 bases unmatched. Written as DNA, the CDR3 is TGTGCCAGCAGCGTTAGACAGGGGATGGACACCGGGGAGCTGTTTCTT. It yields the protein CASSVRQGMDTGELFL.

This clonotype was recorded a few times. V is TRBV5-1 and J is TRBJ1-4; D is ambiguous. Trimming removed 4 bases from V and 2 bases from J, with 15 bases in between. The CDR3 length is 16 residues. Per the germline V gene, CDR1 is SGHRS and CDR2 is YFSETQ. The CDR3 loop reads CASSPQQVSTNEKLFF. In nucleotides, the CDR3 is TGCGCCAGCAGCCCACAGCAGGTTTCGACTAATGAAAAACTGTTTTTT.

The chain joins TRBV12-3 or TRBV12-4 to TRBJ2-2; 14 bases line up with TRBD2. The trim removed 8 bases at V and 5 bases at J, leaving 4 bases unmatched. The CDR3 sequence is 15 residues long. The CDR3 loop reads CASWTSGGITGELFF. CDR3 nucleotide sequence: TGTGCCAGCTGGACTAGCGGGGGGATTACCGGGGAGCTGTTTTTT.

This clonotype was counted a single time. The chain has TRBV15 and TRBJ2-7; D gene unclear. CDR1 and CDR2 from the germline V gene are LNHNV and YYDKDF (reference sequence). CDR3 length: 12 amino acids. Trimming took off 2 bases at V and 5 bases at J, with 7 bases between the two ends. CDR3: CATSRSWDEQYF. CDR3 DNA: TGTGCCACCAGCAGATCTTGGGACGAGCAGTACTTC. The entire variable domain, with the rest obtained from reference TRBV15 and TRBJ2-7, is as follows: DAMVIQNPRYQVTQFGKPVTLSCSQTLNHNVMYWYQQKSSQAPKLLFHYYDKDFNNEADTPDNFQSRRPNTSFCFLDIRSPGLGDTAMYLCATSRSWDEQYFGPGTRLTVT.

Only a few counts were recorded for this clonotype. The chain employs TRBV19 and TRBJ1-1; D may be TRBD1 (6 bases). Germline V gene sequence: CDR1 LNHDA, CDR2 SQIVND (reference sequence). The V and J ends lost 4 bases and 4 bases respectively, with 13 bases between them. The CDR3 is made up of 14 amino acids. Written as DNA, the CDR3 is TGTGCCAGTAGTACACCCGGGGGCGGCACTGAAGCTTTCTTT. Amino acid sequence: CASSTPGGGTEAFF.

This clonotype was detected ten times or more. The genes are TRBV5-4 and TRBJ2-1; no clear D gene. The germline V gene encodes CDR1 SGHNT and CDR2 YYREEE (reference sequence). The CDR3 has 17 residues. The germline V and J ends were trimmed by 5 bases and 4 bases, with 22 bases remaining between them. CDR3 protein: CASSPQTGPLAYNEQFF. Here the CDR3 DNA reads TGTGCCAGCAGTCCACAAACTGGACCCCTCGCGTACAATGAGCAGTTCTTC.

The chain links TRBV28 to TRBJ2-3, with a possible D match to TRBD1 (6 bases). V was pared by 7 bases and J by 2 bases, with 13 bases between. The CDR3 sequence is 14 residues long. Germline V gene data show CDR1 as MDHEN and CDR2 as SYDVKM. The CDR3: CASKGVRFTDTQYF. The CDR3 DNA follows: TGTGCCAGCAAGGGGGTCAGGTTCACAGATACGCAGTATTTT.

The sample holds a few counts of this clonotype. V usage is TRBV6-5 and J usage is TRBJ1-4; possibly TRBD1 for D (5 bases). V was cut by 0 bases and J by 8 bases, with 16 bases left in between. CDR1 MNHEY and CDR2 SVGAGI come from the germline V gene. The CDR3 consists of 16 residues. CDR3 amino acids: CASSYSPRGYGEKLFF. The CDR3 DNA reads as TGTGCCAGCAGTTACTCGCCCCGGGGGTATGGCGAAAAACTGTTTTTT.

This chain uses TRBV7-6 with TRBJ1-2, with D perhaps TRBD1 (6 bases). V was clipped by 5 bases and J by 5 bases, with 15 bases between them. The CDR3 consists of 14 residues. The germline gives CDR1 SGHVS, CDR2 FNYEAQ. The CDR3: CASSVTGGWYGYTF. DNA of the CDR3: TGTGCCAGCAGCGTAACCGGGGGCTGGTATGGCTACACCTTC.

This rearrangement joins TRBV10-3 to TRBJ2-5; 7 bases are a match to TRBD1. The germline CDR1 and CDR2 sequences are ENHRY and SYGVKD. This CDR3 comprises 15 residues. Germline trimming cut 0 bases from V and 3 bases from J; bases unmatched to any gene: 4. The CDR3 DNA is TGTGCCATCAGTGAGTCCGGACAGGTTGAAGAGACCCAGTACTTC. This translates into CAISESGQVEETQYF.

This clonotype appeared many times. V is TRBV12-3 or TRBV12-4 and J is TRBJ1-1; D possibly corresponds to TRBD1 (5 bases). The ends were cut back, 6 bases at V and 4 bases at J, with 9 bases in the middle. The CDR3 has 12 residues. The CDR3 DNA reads TGTGCCAGCAGGGACGGGGGCACTGAAGCTTTCTTT. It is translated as CASRDGGTEAFF.

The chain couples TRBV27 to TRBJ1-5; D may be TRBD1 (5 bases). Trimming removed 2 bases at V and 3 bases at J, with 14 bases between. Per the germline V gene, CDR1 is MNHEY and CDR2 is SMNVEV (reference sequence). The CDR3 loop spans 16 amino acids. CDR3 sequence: CASSLNRPSPNQPQHF. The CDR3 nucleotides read TGTGCCAGCAGTTTAAACAGGCCTTCCCCCAATCAGCCCCAGCATTTT.

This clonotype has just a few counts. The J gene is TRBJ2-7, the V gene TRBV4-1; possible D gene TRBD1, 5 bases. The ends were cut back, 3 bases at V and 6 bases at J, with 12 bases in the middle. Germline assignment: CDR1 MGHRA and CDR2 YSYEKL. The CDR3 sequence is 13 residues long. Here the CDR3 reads CASSQIAGFEQYV. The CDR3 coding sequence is TGCGCCAGCAGCCAGATAGCAGGGTTCGAGCAGTACGTC.

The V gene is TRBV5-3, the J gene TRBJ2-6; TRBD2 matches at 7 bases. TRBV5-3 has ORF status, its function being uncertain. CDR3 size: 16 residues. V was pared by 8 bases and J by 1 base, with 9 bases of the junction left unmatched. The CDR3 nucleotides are TGTGCCAGCTGGAGCGGGGCAGGGTCTGGGGCCAACGTCCTGACTTTC. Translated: CASWSGAGSGANVLTF.

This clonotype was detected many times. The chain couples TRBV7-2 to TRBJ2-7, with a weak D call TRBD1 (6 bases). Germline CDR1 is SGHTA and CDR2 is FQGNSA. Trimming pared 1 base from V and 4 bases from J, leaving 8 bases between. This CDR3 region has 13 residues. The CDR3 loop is CASSLGTVYEQYV. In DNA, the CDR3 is TGTGCCAGCAGCTTAGGGACAGTTTACGAGCAGTACGTC.

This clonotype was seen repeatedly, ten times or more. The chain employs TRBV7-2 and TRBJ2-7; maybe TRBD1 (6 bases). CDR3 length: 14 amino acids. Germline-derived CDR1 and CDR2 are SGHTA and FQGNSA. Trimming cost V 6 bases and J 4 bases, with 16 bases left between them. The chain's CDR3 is CASSSSGQPYEQYV. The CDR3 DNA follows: TGTGCCAGCAGTTCAAGCGGACAGCCGTACGAGCAGTACGTC.

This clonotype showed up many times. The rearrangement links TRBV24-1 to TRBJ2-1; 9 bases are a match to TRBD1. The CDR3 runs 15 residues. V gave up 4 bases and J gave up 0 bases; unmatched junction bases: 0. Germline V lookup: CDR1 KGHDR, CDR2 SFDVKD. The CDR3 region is CATSEGQGSYNEQFF. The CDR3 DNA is TGTGCCACCAGTGAGGGACAGGGCTCCTACAATGAGCAGTTCTTC.

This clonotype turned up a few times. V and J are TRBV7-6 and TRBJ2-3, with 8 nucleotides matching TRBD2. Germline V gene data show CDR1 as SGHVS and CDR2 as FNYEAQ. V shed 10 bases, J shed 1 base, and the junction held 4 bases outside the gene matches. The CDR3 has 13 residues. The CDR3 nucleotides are TGTGCCATGTCCGGGGGGGGCACAGATACGCAGTATTTT. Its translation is CAMSGGGTDTQYF. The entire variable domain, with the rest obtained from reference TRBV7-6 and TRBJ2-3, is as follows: GAGVSQSPRYKVTKRGQDVALRCDPISGHVSLYWYRQALGQGPEFLTYFNYEAQQDKSGLPNDRFSAERPEGSISTLTIQRTEQRDSAMYRCAMSGGGTDTQYFGPGTRLTVL.

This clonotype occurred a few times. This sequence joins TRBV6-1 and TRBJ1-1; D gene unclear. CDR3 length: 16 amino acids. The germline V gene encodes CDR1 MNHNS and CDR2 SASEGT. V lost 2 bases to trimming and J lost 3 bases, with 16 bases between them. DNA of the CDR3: TGTGCCAGCAGTGAAAGAGTAGGAGTTAGCCACACTGAAGCTTTCTTT. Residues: CASSERVGVSHTEAFF.

The CDR3 coding sequence is TGCAGTGCTAGAGATCGCGGACTAGCGGGTACGGGAGGCAAAAACATTCAGTACTTC. Its translation: CSARDRGLAGTGGKNIQYF. The V and J genes are TRBV20-1 and TRBJ2-4, with TRBD2 identical over 11 bases. There are 19 residues in the CDR3. Losses at the gene ends were 0 bases for V and 3 bases for J; bases not matched to a gene: 13. Per germline, CDR1 DFQATT and CDR2 SNEGSKA (reference sequence).

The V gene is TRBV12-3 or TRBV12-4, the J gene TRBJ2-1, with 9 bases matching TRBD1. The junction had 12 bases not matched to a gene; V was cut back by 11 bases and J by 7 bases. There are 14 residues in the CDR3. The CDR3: CAASDRGFSNEQFF. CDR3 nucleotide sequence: TGTGCCGCCTCAGACAGGGGGTTCTCGAATGAGCAGTTCTTC.